This T cell receptor beta chain was documented in a study of blood T cell repertoires in COVID-19. The overall study: Sites across the United States, Italy and Spain contributed samples from acute and convalescent COVID-19. The cDNA or gDNA used as material had been derived from T cells, B-cell-depleted T cells, or PBMCs.

Germline assignment: CDR1 MNHEY and CDR2 SMNVEV (reference sequence). The J segment lost 15 bases and the V segment lost 6 bases, leaving 16 bases of the junction unmatched. The CDR3 sequence is 15 residues long. In the source study's methods: For nucleated cells, counts were estimated from reference gene primer amplification. Sequencing was performed with immunoSEQ multiplex PCR; in TCRdb, only in-frame clones are kept and a portion is missing. V, J and clone size were drawn from that table, and D and trimming were deduced from the DNA. In the table there are under 250,000 clones, roughly 85% of which are singletons.

This TCR was sampled from an older woman with active or convalescent COVID-19. Sequences were obtained from peripheral blood. This sequence joins TRBV27 and TRBJ2-1; 11 bases agree with TRBD2. The CDR3 reads CASSPVAGGFLEVFF. The CDR3 DNA sequence: TGTGCCAGCAGCCCCGTAGCGGGAGGGTTTCTTGAGGTGTTCTTC.